This T cell receptor beta chain is drawn from a study of shared clonotypes between healthy human individuals. CDR1 is SGHAT and CDR2 is FQNNGV in the germline V gene. The CDR3 consists of 15 residues. V lost 0 bases and J 0 bases, leaving 9 bases between the germline ends. TCRdb's copy holds only in-frame clones and misses some; the assay was immunoSEQ multiplex PCR. Among about 1.5 million clones listed, roughly 98% were seen once. Investigators divided CD4+ cells into CD45RA+ naive and CD45RA-negative memory subsets. A single count supports this clone. The clonotype originates from a man younger than 40 in good health. Sequenced material: naive CD4+ T cells sorted from blood. The sample's subset: CD45RA+ positively selected. The chain recombines TRBV11-2 with TRBJ2-7; D may be TRBD2 (6 bases). CDR3 region: CASSLETGVSYEQYF. CDR3 bases: TGTGCCAGCAGCTTAGAAACGGGAGTCTCCTACGAGCAGTACTTC.